This T cell receptor beta chain originates from a study of cytomegalovirus exposure and HLA in healthy donors. Across the whole study: The 120 validation repertoires were reported in a later analysis to have been generated on the same platform as the roughly 720 first-cohort repertoires.

Broader study findings: Among TCR sequences, most were rare, though some public TCRs appeared in many donors. Reports credit the classifier with highly specific, highly sensitive diagnosis of cytomegalovirus status.

Germline assignment: CDR1 SGDLS and CDR2 YYNGEE. Trimming pared 3 bases from V and 2 bases from J, leaving 10 bases between. This CDR3 spans 14 amino acids. Libraries were prepared by immunoSEQ multiplex PCR; TCRdb keeps only in-frame clonotypes and omits some of them. The sample includes some 170,000 clones, approximately 86% of them seen just once. A word on this clone: The antigen is undetermined.

The rearrangement joins TRBV9 to TRBJ2-3; tentative D call: TRBD2 (6 bases). This TCR derives from a man in his late teens or twenties in good health and CMV-seropositive. The sequencing input was PBMCs. CDR3 amino acids: CASSGGLYTDTQYF. In DNA form, the CDR3 reads TGTGCCAGCAGCGGGGGACTTTACACAGATACGCAGTATTTT.